This T cell receptor (beta chain) appears in the sequencing data of a study of cytomegalovirus exposure and HLA in healthy donors. With V trimmed by 4 bases and J by 0 bases, 10 bases remained unmatched. CDR1 is SEHNR, CDR2 FQNEAQ, per germline (reference sequence). The length of the CDR3 is 19 residues. The PCR ran on 60 Vbeta and 13 Jbeta primers. Assay: immunoSEQ multiplex PCR; the TCRdb copy retains only in-frame clones and omits some. Among some 150,000 clones, over 70% were seen once, and the ten largest hold about 6.7%. The chain uses TRBV7-9 and TRBJ1-3; the match to TRBD1 covers 12 bases. This receptor was obtained from a woman aged 40 to 50 in good health and CMV-seropositive. Sequenced material: PBMCs. CDR3 sequence (DNA): TGTGCCAGCAGCTCTTCCGGGACAGGGGGCCTGACCTCTGGAAACACCATATATTTT. Its translation: CASSSSGTGGLTSGNTIYF.